This TCR beta chain emerged from a study of blood T cell repertoires in COVID-19. The wider study: COVID-19 samples, acute and convalescent, were from the United States, Italy and Spain. Sample material is recorded as cDNA or gDNA derived from T cells, B-cell-depleted T cells, or PBMCs.

With 6 bases clipped from V and 2 bases from J, the junction kept 7 bases outside the gene matches. This CDR3 has 14 residues. CDR1 and CDR2 (germline): MDHEN, SYDVKM. Under the authors' procedure: From reference gene primer amplification, estimates of nucleated cell counts were derived. Libraries were prepared by immunoSEQ multiplex PCR; TCRdb keeps only in-frame clonotypes and omits some of them. V and J calls and clone size are as listed in that table; D and trimming were resolved from the DNA. The table includes 120,000 or so clones, around 90% detected once. The TCR sequence derives from a man in his fifties with active COVID-19. The sequencing sample was made of peripheral blood. The rearrangement uses TRBV28 and TRBJ2-7, with 7 nucleotides matching TRBD1. The CDR3 nucleotides are TGTGCCAGCAGCCAAGCTCAGGGGGCCTACGAGCAGTACTTC. Its translation is CASSQAQGAYEQYF.